Described below is a single T cell receptor (beta chain) sequence and its context. These data originate in a study of blood T cell repertoires in COVID-19. Libraries were prepared by immunoSEQ multiplex PCR; TCRdb keeps only in-frame clonotypes and omits some of them. This repertoire shows around 140,000 clones, approximately 90% found once; its top ten account for roughly 3.9%. The age range of participants was about 18 to 100 years, with residence in about two dozen US areas. CDR1 and CDR2 from the germline V gene are WNHNN and SYGVQD (reference sequence). After removal of 5 bases from V and 7 bases from J, the junction contained 3 bases not matched to a gene. The CDR3 runs 14 residues.

The gene calls are TRBV10-1 and TRBJ2-2, with 11 bases aligning to TRBD2. Sequencing input: PBMCs or T cells enriched from blood (not recorded which). The clonotype originates from a woman aged 40 to 50 who had been exposed to COVID-19. The CDR3 loop reads CASSTSGRNGELFF. The CDR3 region has the DNA TGCGCCAGCAGTACTAGCGGGAGAAACGGGGAGCTGTTTTTT.